This passage covers 31 T cell receptor beta chains from one sample sequenced in a study of T cell responses to AZD1222 COVID-19 vaccine. Libraries were prepared by immunoSEQ multiplex PCR; TCRdb keeps only in-frame clonotypes and omits some of them. This table holds roughly 100,000 clones, 90% found once. Sample: peripheral blood, taken on day 0 of AZD1222 vaccination. These receptors were collected from an adult in good health.

The gene calls are TRBV2 and TRBJ1-4; D perhaps matches TRBD1 (6 bases). V gave up 5 bases and J gave up 10 bases, with 20 bases separating them. This CDR3 contains 15 residues. Germline V gene lookup returns CDR1 SNHLY and CDR2 FYNNEI. CDR3 sequence (DNA): TGTGCCAGCAGTCAGCCTTTAAGGGGGGCCGGAAAACTGTTTTTT. Translated, it gives CASSQPLRGAGKLFF.

The V call is TRBV5-4, the J call TRBJ1-1; unclear D gene. This CDR3 comprises 14 residues. Trimming took off 4 bases at V and 1 base at J, with 11 bases between the two ends. Germline CDR1 reads SGHNT; CDR2 reads YYREEE (reference sequence). CDR3 DNA sequence: TGTGCCAGCAGCGAACCATACAGGAACACTGAAGCTTTCTTT. Protein: CASSEPYRNTEAFF.

The sample holds a few counts of this clone. This chain connects TRBV12-3 or TRBV12-4 to TRBJ1-4; D uncertain. Trimming took off 8 bases at V and 7 bases at J, with 11 bases between the two ends. The CDR3 spans 12 residues. The CDR3 protein is CASLGSGEKLFF. Written as DNA, the CDR3 is TGTGCCAGCCTAGGAAGCGGTGAAAAACTGTTTTTT.

This rearrangement joins TRBV5-6 to TRBJ1-5; no firm D call. V was cut by 0 bases and J by 7 bases, with 17 bases left in between. CDR1 SGHDT and CDR2 YYEEEE come from the germline V gene. The CDR3 has 16 residues. The DNA of the CDR3 is TGTGCCAGCAGCTTGGCGACGACGAGGGATGGGCAGCCCCAGCATTTT. It encodes CASSLATTRDGQPQHF.

The V gene is TRBV10-3, the J gene TRBJ1-5; 7 positions agree with TRBD1. Germline CDR1 is ENHRY and CDR2 is SYGVKD. The CDR3 runs 13 residues. V trimming: 6 bases; J trimming: 3 bases; junction bases outside the gene matches: 2. The CDR3 spells CAIRDRDNQPQHF. CDR3 bases: TGTGCCATCAGAGACAGGGACAATCAGCCCCAGCATTTT.

The CDR3 DNA is TGCGCCAGCAGCCAAGTTCTACTAGCGGGGGTCGCAGATACGCAGTATTTT. This sequence encodes CASSQVLLAGVADTQYF. The chain combines TRBV4-1 with TRBJ2-3, with TRBD2 matching over 11 bases. V was pared by 1 base and J by 4 bases, with 7 bases of the junction left unmatched. The CDR3 has 17 amino acids. Per the germline V gene, CDR1 is MGHRA and CDR2 is YSYEKL.

The chain carries TRBV3-1 (or the pseudogene TRBV3-2) and TRBJ2-3, with a weak D call TRBD2 (6 bases). With 2 bases removed from V and 4 bases from J, the gap between germline ends came to 7 bases. Germline lookup yields CDR1 LGHDT and CDR2 YNNKEL (reference sequence). CDR3 size: 13 residues. CDR3 sequence reads: CASSQPGADTQYF. CDR3 sequence (DNA): TGTGCCAGCAGCCAACCGGGGGCAGATACGCAGTATTTT.

DNA of the CDR3: TGTGCCATCAGTGATGGTAACGCGAACACTGAAGCTTTCTTT. Translating it yields CAISDGNANTEAFF. The V gene is TRBV10-3, the J gene TRBJ1-1; D not resolved. CDR3 size: 14 residues. V was trimmed by 3 bases and J by 1 base, leaving 9 bases between them. The V gene's germline CDR1 is ENHRY and CDR2 SYGVKD.

V and J are TRBV7-9 and TRBJ2-2, with 7 bases fitting TRBD2. Germline V gene lookup returns CDR1 SEHNR and CDR2 FQNEAQ (reference sequence). V shed 3 bases and J 4 bases; nucleotides not matched to a gene: 5. The CDR3 has 15 amino acids. The CDR3, as DNA: TGTGCCAGCAGCTTGACTAGCTATGGCACCGGGGAGCTGTTTTTT. Its translation: CASSLTSYGTGELFF.

This sequence joins TRBV16 and TRBJ1-1, with D perhaps TRBD1 (5 bases). Trimming removed 4 bases from V and 2 bases from J, with 17 bases in between. The CDR3 loop spans 16 amino acids. Germline lookup yields CDR1 KGHSY and CDR2 FQNENV. The CDR3, as DNA: TGTGCCAGCAGCCGCGGACACCACGGGCTTAACACTGAAGCTTTCTTT. This translates into CASSRGHHGLNTEAFF.

Of note for this clone: Other DNA sequences in this specimen translate into the identical CDR3. The chain recombines TRBV28 with TRBJ1-1; D unclear. V was cut by 1 base and J by 1 base, with 4 bases left in between. The CDR3 is 13 amino acids. Germline CDR1 and CDR2: MDHEN and SYDVKM. The CDR3 region has the DNA TGTGCCAGCAGTTTATCCAGGAACACTGAAGCTTTCTTT. Protein sequence: CASSLSRNTEAFF.

The chain recombines TRBV4-2 with TRBJ1-4; D not certain. The CDR3 extends over 15 amino acids. Germline assignment: CDR1 LGHNA and CDR2 YNFKEQ. The V and J ends lost 0 bases and 7 bases respectively, with 12 bases between them. The CDR3 nucleotides read TGTGCCAGCAGCCAAGAGCCCGGAGTGGCTGAAAAACTGTTTTTT. Its translation is CASSQEPGVAEKLFF.

The genes are TRBV5-1 and TRBJ2-5, with D hard to call. V was pared by 1 base and J by 8 bases, with 6 bases between. CDR3 length: 11 residues. Germline V CDR1 and CDR2: SGHRS, YFSETQ. Written as DNA, the CDR3 is TGCGCCAGCAGCTTGTACAGTACCCAGTACTTC. It encodes CASSLYSTQYF.

This sequence joins TRBV27 and TRBJ2-1, with TRBD1 matching 9 bases. The V and J ends lost 3 bases and 12 bases, in that order; junction bases with no gene match: 6. The CDR3 length is 13 residues. The germline CDR1 and CDR2 sequences are MNHEY and SMNVEV (reference sequence). The CDR3 is CASSFMGQGGQFF. In DNA form, the CDR3 reads TGTGCCAGCAGTTTTATGGGACAGGGCGGGCAGTTCTTC.

The rearrangement joins TRBV2 to TRBJ1-4; D is unresolved. The CDR3 is made up of 16 amino acids. The V end lost 7 bases, the J end lost 6 bases, and 21 bases lay between the germline ends. The germline gives CDR1 SNHLY, CDR2 FYNNEI. The CDR3 bases are TGTGCCAGCAACGCGCAGATGGACTACGGCGATGAAAAACTGTTTTTT. Translated: CASNAQMDYGDEKLFF.

This clone is a singleton in its sample. The chain employs TRBV3-1 (or the pseudogene TRBV3-2) and TRBJ2-1, with TRBD2 identical over 12 bases. Germline V gives CDR1 LGHDT, CDR2 YNNKEL (reference sequence). This CDR3 is 16 amino acids long. J lost 10 bases, V lost 4 bases, and 11 bases had no gene match. CDR3 coding DNA: TGTGCCAGCAGCCTTATTGGGACTAGCGGGCCCGGGGAGCAGTTCTTC. Translating it yields CASSLIGTSGPGEQFF.

The chain links TRBV6-6 to TRBJ2-1, with 10 bases that match TRBD2. J was trimmed by 10 bases and V by 6 bases; bases with no gene match: 12. CDR1 is MNHNY and CDR2 is SVGAGI in the germline V gene (reference sequence). The CDR3 consists of 15 residues. Here the CDR3 reads CASSSSGTSVGEQFF. CDR3 coding DNA: TGTGCCAGCAGCTCTTCCGGGACTAGCGTGGGCGAGCAGTTCTTC.

The rearrangement joins TRBV5-5 to TRBJ1-4, with TRBD1 matching over 7 bases. With 0 bases clipped from V and 4 bases from J, the junction kept 3 bases outside the gene matches. From germline, CDR1 is SGHKS and CDR2 YYEKEE (reference sequence). The CDR3 consists of 15 residues. For the CDR3, the DNA is TGTGCCAGCAGCTTGGGGACAGGCCGTAATGAAAAACTGTTTTTT. Protein product: CASSLGTGRNEKLFF.

This clone appeared a single time. The chain is built from TRBV5-1 and TRBJ2-2; D remains ambiguous. The CDR3 extends over 15 amino acids. Germline lookup yields CDR1 SGHRS and CDR2 YFSETQ. Trimming left V 0 bases short and J 3 bases short, with 9 bases between. The CDR3 DNA follows: TGCGCCAGCAGCTTGGGGGCCCGTGACACCGGGGAGCTGTTTTTT. Its translation is CASSLGARDTGELFF.

J is TRBJ2-1 and V is TRBV11-3; maybe TRBD2 (6 bases). There are 15 residues in the CDR3. V gave up 1 base and J gave up 4 bases, with 11 bases separating them. The germline V gene has CDR1 SGHNT and CDR2 YENEEA. The CDR3 nucleotides are TGTGCCAGCAGCTTAGGTGGAGGGTCTTACAATGAGCAGTTCTTC. This sequence encodes CASSLGGGSYNEQFF.

This chain joins TRBV19 and TRBJ1-5, with TRBD1 matching 8 bases. J was trimmed by 6 bases and V by 6 bases; bases with no gene match: 7. The CDR3 is 14 amino acids. Germline CDR1 and CDR2: LNHDA and SQIVND (reference sequence). CDR3 amino acids: CASRETGAVQPQHF. As DNA, the CDR3 is TGTGCCAGTAGGGAGACAGGGGCGGTTCAGCCCCAGCATTTT.

The V gene is TRBV6-5, the J gene TRBJ1-2, with 12 bases aligning to TRBD1. V dropped 0 bases and J dropped 6; count of bases not matched to a gene: 2. CDR1 is MNHEY, CDR2 SVGAGI, per germline. The CDR3 sequence is 15 residues long. The CDR3 nucleotides are TGTGCCAGCAGTTACTCGGGACAGGGGGCGGATGGCTACACCTTC. It encodes CASSYSGQGADGYTF.

The J gene is TRBJ2-5, the V gene TRBV28, with TRBD1 as a possible D gene (5 bases). The CDR3 is 13 residues long. With 5 bases removed from V and 5 bases from J, the gap between germline ends came to 12 bases. The V gene's germline CDR1 is MDHEN and CDR2 SYDVKM. The CDR3 loop reads CASSMTDRETQYF. DNA for the CDR3: TGTGCCAGCAGTATGACAGATAGGGAGACCCAGTACTTC.

V is TRBV5-1 and J is TRBJ1-1; D is ambiguous. Trimming shortened V by 3 bases and J by 11 bases, and 11 bases separated the two germline ends. The CDR3 consists of 11 residues. Germline V lookup: CDR1 SGHRS, CDR2 YFSETQ. The CDR3 nucleotides are TGCGCCAGCAGCTCGATCGATGGGGCTTTCTTT. It is translated as CASSSIDGAFF.

This clone was detected only once. Here the CDR3 reads CASSPLGVGGVDITDTQYF. The CDR3 bases are TGCGCCAGCAGCCCTCTGGGGGTGGGGGGCGTGGATATCACAGATACGCAGTATTTT. V gene TRBV4-1 combines with J gene TRBJ2-3, with D perhaps TRBD1 or TRBD2 (6 bases each). Trimming took off 4 bases at V and 2 bases at J, with 25 bases between the two ends. The V gene's germline CDR1 is MGHRA and CDR2 YSYEKL. There are 19 residues in the CDR3.

This rearrangement joins TRBV6-1 to TRBJ1-4; D remains ambiguous. V was clipped by 3 bases and J by 4 bases, with 15 bases between them. The CDR3 length is 16 residues. Germline V gene sequence: CDR1 MNHNS, CDR2 SASEGT. The CDR3 is CASSEGLTAYNEKLFF. CDR3 nucleotide sequence: TGTGCCAGCAGTGAGGGATTGACGGCCTATAATGAAAAACTGTTTTTT.

The rearrangement links TRBV11-2 to TRBJ1-3; 7 nucleotides match TRBD1. Germline CDR1 and CDR2: SGHAT and FQNNGV. The junction had 3 bases not matched to a gene; V was cut back by 6 bases and J by 4 bases. The CDR3 runs 13 residues. The CDR3 DNA reads as TGTGCCAGCAGGCCGACAGGGGGAAACACCATATATTTT. The encoded protein is CASRPTGGNTIYF. Filled out from reference TRBV11-2 and TRBJ1-3, the complete variable domain reads EAGVAQSPRYKIIEKRQSVAFWCNPISGHATLYWYQQILGQGPKLLIQFQNNGVVDDSQLPKDRFSAERLKGVDSTLKIQPAKLEDSAVYLCASRPTGGNTIYFGEGSWLTVV.

The chain has TRBV10-3 and TRBJ2-5; D might be TRBD1 or TRBD2, each matching 6 bases. The CDR3 covers 15 residues. Trimming left V 0 bases short and J 5 bases short, with 13 bases between. Germline V gene lookup returns CDR1 ENHRY and CDR2 SYGVKD. This CDR3 is CAISESGGNGETQYF. The DNA of the CDR3 is TGTGCCATCAGTGAGTCAGGGGGGAATGGTGAGACCCAGTACTTC.

This clone occurred once. The rearrangement links TRBV5-1 to TRBJ2-7; 8 bases fit TRBD1. This CDR3 spans 15 amino acids. Germline V gives CDR1 SGHRS, CDR2 YFSETQ. V was pared by 1 base and J by 2 bases, with 5 bases of the junction left unmatched. CDR3 in DNA: TGCGCCAGCAGCTTGTCCGTGACAGGGGCCTACGAGCAGTACTTC. This encodes CASSLSVTGAYEQYF.

The chain employs TRBV7-9 and TRBJ1-2; a possible D gene is TRBD1 (5 bases). The ends were cut back, 3 bases at V and 8 bases at J, with 10 bases in the middle. Germline CDR1 reads SEHNR; CDR2 reads FQNEAQ (reference sequence). The CDR3 has 12 residues. In nucleotides, the CDR3 is TGTGCCAGCAGCTTCGATCGGGACGGCTACACCTTC. Its protein product is CASSFDRDGYTF.

The V and J genes are TRBV28 and TRBJ1-4, with 8 bases aligning to TRBD1. Trimming cost V 5 bases and J 7 bases; bases outside gene matches: 6. The CDR3 is 14 residues long. Germline CDR1 is MDHEN and CDR2 is SYDVKM. The CDR3 spells CASSTTGGGEKLFF. CDR3 nucleotide sequence: TGTGCCAGCAGTACCACAGGGGGGGGTGAAAAACTGTTTTTT.